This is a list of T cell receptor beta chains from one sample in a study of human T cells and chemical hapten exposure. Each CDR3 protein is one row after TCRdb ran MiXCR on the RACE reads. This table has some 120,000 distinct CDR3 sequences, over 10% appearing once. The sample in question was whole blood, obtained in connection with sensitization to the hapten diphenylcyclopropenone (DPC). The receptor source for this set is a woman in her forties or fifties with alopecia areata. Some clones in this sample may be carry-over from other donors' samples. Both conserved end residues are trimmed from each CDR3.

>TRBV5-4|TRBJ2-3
ASSRSGPDTQY
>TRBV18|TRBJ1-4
ASSPLHGGGTNEKLF
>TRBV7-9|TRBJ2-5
ASTAVQETQY
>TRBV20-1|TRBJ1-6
SARDGTPYSPLH
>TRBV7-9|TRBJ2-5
ASSTRDLEKETQY
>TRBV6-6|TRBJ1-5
ASRLGVDQPQH
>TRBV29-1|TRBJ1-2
SVSEGYGYT
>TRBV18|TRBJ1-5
ASSPLPPGGSGLYQPQH
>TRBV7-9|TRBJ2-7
ASSLLLEPVVQY
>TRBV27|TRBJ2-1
ASSKGSGNEQF
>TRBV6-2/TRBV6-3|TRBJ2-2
ASSPSLGLAGVDTGELF